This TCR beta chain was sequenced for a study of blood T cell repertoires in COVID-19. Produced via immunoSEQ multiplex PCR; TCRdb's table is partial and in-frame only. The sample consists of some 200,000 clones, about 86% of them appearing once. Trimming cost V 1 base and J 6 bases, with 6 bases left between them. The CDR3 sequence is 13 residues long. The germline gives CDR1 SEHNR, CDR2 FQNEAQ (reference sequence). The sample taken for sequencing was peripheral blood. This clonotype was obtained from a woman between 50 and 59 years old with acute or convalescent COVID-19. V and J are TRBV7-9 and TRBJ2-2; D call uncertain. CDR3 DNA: TGTGCCAGCAGCTTAGGTTCTTCCGGGGAGCTGTTTTTT. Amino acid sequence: CASSLGSSGELFF.